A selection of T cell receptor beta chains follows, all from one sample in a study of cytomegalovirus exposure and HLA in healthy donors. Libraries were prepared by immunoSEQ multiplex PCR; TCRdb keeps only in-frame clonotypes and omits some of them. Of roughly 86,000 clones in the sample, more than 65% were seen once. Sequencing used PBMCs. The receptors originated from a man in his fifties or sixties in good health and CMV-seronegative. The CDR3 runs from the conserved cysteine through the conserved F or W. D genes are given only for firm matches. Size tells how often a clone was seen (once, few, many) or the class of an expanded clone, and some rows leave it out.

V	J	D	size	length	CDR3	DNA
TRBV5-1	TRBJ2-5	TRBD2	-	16	CASSLESGSPQETQYF	TGCGCCAGCAGCTTGGAGAGCGGGAGCCCCCAAGAGACCCAGTACTTC
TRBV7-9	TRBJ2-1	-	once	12	CASSLAGDPEFF	TGTGCCAGCAGCTTAGCAGGGGATCCCGAGTTCTTC
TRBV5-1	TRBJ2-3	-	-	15	CASSLMAGSTDTQYF	TGCGCCAGCAGCTTGATGGCAGGTTCCACAGATACGCAGTATTTT
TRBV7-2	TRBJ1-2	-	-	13	CASSLEGVYGYTF	TGTGCCAGCAGCCTCGAGGGGGTCTATGGCTACACCTTC
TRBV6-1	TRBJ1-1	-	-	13	CASSAEQNTEAFF	TGTGCCAGCAGTGCCGAACAGAACACTGAAGCTTTCTTT
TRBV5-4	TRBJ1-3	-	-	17	CASTITGRGVSGNTIYF	TGTGCCAGCACCATCACAGGTAGAGGAGTATCCGGAAACACCATATATTTT
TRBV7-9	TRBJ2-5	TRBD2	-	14	CSSSSRLAEETQYF	TGTTCCAGCAGCTCTAGACTAGCCGAAGAGACCCAGTACTTC
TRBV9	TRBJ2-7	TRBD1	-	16	CASSPRQGSFSYEQYF	TGTGCCAGCAGCCCGAGACAGGGATCGTTCTCCTACGAGCAGTACTTC
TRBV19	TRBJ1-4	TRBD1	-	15	CASSMTGQGNEKLFF	TGTGCCAGTAGTATGACGGGACAGGGGAATGAAAAACTGTTTTTT
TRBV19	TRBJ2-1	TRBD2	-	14	CASTTSGRYNEQFF	TGTGCCAGTACCACTAGCGGGAGATACAATGAGCAGTTCTTC
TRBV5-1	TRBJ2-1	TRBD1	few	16	CASSFQGQGSHNEQFF	TGCGCCAGCAGCTTTCAGGGACAGGGGTCCCACAATGAGCAGTTCTTC
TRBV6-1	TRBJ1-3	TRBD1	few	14	CASRDRVQGYTIYF	TGTGCCAGCAGGGACAGGGTGCAAGGGTACACCATATATTTT
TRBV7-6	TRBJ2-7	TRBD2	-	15	CASSLRSGSEDEQYF	TGTGCCAGCAGCTTAAGAAGCGGGAGTGAGGACGAGCAGTACTTC
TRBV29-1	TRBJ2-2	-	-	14	CSVVGTTNTGELFF	TGCAGCGTTGTAGGCACTACGAACACCGGGGAGCTGTTTTTT
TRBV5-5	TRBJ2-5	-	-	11	CASSQQETQYF	TGTGCCAGCAGCCAACAAGAGACCCAGTACTTC
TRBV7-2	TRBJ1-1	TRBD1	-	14	CASSWGQQNTEAFF	TGTGCCAGCAGCTGGGGACAGCAAAACACTGAAGCTTTCTTT
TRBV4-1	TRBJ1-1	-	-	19	CASSQGGFGRPNMNTEAFF	TGCGCCAGCAGCCAAGGAGGGTTCGGCAGGCCCAATATGAACACTGAAGCTTTCTTT
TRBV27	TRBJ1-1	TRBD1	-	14	CASSSRTGVTEAFF	TGTGCCAGCAGTTCAAGGACAGGGGTGACTGAAGCTTTCTTT
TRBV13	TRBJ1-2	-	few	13	CASSSGRTNGYTF	TGTGCCAGCAGCTCCGGACGGACAAACGGCTACACCTTC
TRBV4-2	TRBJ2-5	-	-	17	CASSQEVRRGSQETQYF	TGTGCCAGCAGCCAAGAAGTCCGTAGAGGGTCCCAAGAGACCCAGTACTTC
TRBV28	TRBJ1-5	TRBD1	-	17	CASSRQGEVYSNQPQHF	TGTGCCAGCAGTCGACAGGGGGAGGTTTATAGCAATCAGCCCCAGCATTTT
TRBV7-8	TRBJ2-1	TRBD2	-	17	CASSSRLAGHSYNEQFF	TGTGCCAGCAGCTCCCGACTAGCGGGACACTCCTACAATGAGCAGTTCTTC
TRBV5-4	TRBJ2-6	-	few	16	CASSLNLYSGANVLTF	TGTGCCAGCAGCTTGAATCTCTACTCTGGGGCCAACGTCCTGACTTTC
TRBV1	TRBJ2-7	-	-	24	CTSSLFNKPRPKTRGLAGCYEQYF	TGCACCAGCAGCCTTTTCAATAAACCCCGTCCAAAGACCAGAGGACTAGCGGGGTGCTACGAGCAGTACTTC
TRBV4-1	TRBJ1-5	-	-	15	CASSQEGTGNQPQHF	TGCGCCAGCAGCCAAGAAGGAACAGGGAATCAGCCCCAGCATTTT
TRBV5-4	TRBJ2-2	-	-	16	CASSRDATQNTGELFF	TGTGCCAGCAGCCGTGATGCGACTCAGAACACCGGGGAGCTGTTTTTT
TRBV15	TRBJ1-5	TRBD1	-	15	CATSRSGTANQPQHF	TGTGCCACCAGCAGATCCGGGACAGCTAATCAGCCCCAGCATTTT
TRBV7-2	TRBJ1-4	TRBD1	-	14	CASSPDRGNEKLFF	TGTGCCAGCAGCCCGGACAGGGGGAATGAAAAACTGTTTTTT
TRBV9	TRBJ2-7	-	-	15	CASSVGGQGTYEQYF	TGTGCCAGCAGCGTAGGGGGGCAGGGAACCTACGAGCAGTACTTC
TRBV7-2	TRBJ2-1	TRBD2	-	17	CASSARTSGGIYNEQFF	TGTGCCAGCAGCGCAAGGACTAGCGGGGGGATCTACAATGAGCAGTTCTTC
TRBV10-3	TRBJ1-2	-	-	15	CAISESSGSNYGYTF	TGTGCCATCAGTGAGTCCTCAGGCAGCAACTATGGCTACACCTTC
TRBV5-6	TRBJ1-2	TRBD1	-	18	CASSLDFVDRDINYGYTF	TGTGCCAGCAGCTTGGACTTCGTGGACAGGGACATTAACTATGGCTACACCTTC
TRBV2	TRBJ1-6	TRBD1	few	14	CASKIGTGESPLHF	TGTGCCAGCAAAATCGGGACAGGGGAATCACCCCTCCACTTT
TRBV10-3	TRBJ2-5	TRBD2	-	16	CAISERLAGVEETQYF	TGTGCCATCAGTGAGAGACTAGCGGGGGTAGAAGAGACCCAGTACTTC
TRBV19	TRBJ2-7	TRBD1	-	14	CATQQRTGGYEQYF	TGTGCCACTCAACAAAGGACAGGGGGTTACGAGCAGTACTTC
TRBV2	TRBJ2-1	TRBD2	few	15	CASSDAAGGSGEQFF	TGTGCCAGCAGTGACGCAGCGGGAGGATCCGGTGAGCAGTTCTTC
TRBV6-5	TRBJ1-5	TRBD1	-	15	CASSRDRESNQPQHF	TGTGCCAGCAGTCGGGACAGGGAGAGCAATCAGCCCCAGCATTTT
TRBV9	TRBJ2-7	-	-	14	CASSPQGITYEQYF	TGTGCCAGCAGCCCTCAGGGGATCACCTACGAGCAGTACTTC
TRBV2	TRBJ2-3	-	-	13	CASRTESTDTQYF	TGTGCCAGCAGGACAGAGAGCACAGATACGCAGTATTTT